This T cell receptor beta chain was documented in a study of beta chain features in type 1 diabetes. Study results and limitations: Shorter TCRB CDR3s, moderately but significantly so, were found in Type 1 diabetes patients in all four CD4+ subsets. In these data, an HLA type influence on TCRB rearrangement remained unresolved.

CDR1 and CDR2 from the germline V gene are SNHLY and FYNNEI. This CDR3 region has 15 residues. Trimming removed 2 bases at V and 2 bases at J, with 10 bases between. Expressed TCRB transcripts were sequenced, since all the RNA that had been isolated was reverse transcribed. Sequencing was performed with immunoSEQ multiplex PCR; in TCRdb, only in-frame clones are kept and a portion is missing. The sample shows 350,000 to 450,000 clones, over 13% of them seen only once. Note on this clone: Its antigen is not known.

The rearrangement uses TRBV2 and TRBJ1-3; TRBD1 might be the D (6 bases). The sample comprised naive CD4+ T cells from blood. The sequence derives from a woman under 30 in good health. The CDR3 DNA sequence: TGTGCCAGCAGTGAACTGGGGGCGGCTGGAAACACCATATATTTT. Translated: CASSELGAAGNTIYF.